This T cell receptor beta chain was observed in a study of blood T cells in healthy people across ages. General study findings and limits: Long-lived donors had more naive CD4+ cells and higher diversity than aged donors. A roughly linear age-dependent decrease characterized TCR beta diversity per million T cells.

For the second PCR, which ran for about 7 to 11 cycles, a sample-barcoded 5' primer and a J-beta primer mix were used. Each CDR3 protein gets one entry after TCRdb re-called the 5' RACE reads with MiXCR. The top ten clones hold over 10% of a sample with about a million distinct CDR3 sequences, under 50% of them seen once. As for this clonotype: Its antigen is not known.

What was sequenced was blood. The TCR was taken from a man between 25 and 39 years old in good health.

Here the CDR3 reads CATSRDRVSGGSTDTQYF. CDR3 bases: TGTGCCACCAGCAGAGATAGAGTGAGCGGGGGTAGCACAGATACGCAGTATTTT. This sequence joins TRBV15 and TRBJ2-3, with TRBD2 identical over 8 bases. V trimming: 0 bases; J trimming: 0 bases; junction bases outside the gene matches: 8. Germline CDR1 LNHNV, CDR2 YYDKDF (reference sequence). The CDR3 has 18 residues.